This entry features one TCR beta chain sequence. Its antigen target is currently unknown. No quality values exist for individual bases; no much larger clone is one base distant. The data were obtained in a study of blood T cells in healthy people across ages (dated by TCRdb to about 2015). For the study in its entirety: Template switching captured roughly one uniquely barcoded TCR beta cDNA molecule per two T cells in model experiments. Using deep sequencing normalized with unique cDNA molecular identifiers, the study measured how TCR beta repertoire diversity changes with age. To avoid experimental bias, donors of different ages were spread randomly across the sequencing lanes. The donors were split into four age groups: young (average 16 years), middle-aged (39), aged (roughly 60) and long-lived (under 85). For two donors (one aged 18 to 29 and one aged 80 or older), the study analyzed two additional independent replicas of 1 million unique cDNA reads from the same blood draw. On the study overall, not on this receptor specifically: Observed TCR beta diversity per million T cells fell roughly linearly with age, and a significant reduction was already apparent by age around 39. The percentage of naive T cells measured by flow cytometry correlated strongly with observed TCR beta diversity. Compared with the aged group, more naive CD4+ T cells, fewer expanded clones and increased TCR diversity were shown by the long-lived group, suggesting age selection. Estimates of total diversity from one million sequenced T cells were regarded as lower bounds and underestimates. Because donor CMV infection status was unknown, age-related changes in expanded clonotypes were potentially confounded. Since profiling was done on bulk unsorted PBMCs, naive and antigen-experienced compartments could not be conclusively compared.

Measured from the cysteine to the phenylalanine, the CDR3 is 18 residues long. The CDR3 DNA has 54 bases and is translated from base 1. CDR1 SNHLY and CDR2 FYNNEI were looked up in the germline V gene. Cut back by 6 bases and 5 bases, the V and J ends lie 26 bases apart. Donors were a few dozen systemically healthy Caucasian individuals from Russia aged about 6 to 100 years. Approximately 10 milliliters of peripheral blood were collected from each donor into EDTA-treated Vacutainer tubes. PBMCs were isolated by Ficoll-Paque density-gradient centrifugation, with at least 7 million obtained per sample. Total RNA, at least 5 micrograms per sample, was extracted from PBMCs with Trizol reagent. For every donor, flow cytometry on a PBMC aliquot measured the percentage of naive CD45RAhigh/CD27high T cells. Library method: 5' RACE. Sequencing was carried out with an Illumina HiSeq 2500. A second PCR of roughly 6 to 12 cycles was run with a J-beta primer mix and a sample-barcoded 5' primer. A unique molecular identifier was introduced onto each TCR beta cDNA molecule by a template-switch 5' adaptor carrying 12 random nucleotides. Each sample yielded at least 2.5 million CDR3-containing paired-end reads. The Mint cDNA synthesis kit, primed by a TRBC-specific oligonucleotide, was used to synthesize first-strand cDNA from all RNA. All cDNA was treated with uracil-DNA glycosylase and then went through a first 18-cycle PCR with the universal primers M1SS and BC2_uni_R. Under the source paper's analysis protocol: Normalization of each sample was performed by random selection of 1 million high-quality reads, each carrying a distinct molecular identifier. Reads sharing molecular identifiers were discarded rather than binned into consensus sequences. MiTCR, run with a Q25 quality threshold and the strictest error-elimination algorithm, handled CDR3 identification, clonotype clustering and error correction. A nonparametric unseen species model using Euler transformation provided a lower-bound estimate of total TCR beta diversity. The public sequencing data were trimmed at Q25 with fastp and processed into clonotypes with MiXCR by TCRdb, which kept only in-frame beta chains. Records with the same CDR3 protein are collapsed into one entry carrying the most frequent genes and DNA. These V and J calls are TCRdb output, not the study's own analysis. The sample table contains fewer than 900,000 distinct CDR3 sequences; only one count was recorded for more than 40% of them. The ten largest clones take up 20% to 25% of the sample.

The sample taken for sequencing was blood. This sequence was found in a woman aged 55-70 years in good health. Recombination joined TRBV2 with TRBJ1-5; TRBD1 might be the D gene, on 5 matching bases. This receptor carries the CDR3 CASSVKGRLLSSDQPQHF. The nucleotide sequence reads TGTGCCAGCAGCGTTAAGGGACGGCTCCTTTCTTCGGATCAGCCCCAGCATTTT.